Shown below are 24 T cell receptor beta chains from a single sample sequenced in a study of monozygotic twins with inflammatory bowel disease. TCRdb reprocessed the 5' RACE reads, keeping one entry per CDR3 protein, no DNA. This table lists fewer than 150,000 distinct CDR3 sequences. The sample consisted of blood. Receptors originate from a human donor with ulcerative colitis or Crohn's disease, or a healthy co-twin of an affected twin (not recorded which).

The gene calls are TRBV6-5 and TRBJ2-3. This CDR3 region has 16 residues. Per the germline V gene, CDR1 is MNHEY and CDR2 is SVGAGI. CDR3 sequence: CASSYSKGIGTDTQYF.

The chain's CDR3 is CASSYDGYEQYF. The gene calls are TRBV5-1 and TRBJ2-7. There are 12 residues in the CDR3. Germline-derived CDR1 and CDR2 are SGHRS and YFSETQ.

CDR3 in amino acids: CSARTFDSNQPQHF. The V and J genes are TRBV20-1 and TRBJ1-5. Germline lookup yields CDR1 DFQATT and CDR2 SNEGSKA (reference sequence). CDR3 length: 14 amino acids.

This rearrangement joins TRBV20-1 to TRBJ2-7. Germline V gene sequence: CDR1 DFQATT, CDR2 SNEGSKA (reference sequence). The CDR3 contains 16 residues. CDR3 region: CSASVLGAQLNYEQYF.

This chain uses TRBV5-1 with TRBJ2-1; TCRdb names TRBD1, which stays unverified in the absence of DNA. The CDR3 covers 12 residues. Germline CDR1 and CDR2: SGHRS and YFSETQ. CDR3 in amino acids: CASSTRLGEQFF.

V gene TRBV24-1 combines with J gene TRBJ2-3; TCRdb indicates TRBD2, and absent DNA this call remains unverified. CDR1 and CDR2 from the germline V gene are KGHDR and SFDVKD. CDR3 length equals 14 residues. CDR3 residues: CATQAGGSTDTQYF.

The chain couples TRBV6-5 to TRBJ1-2; as DNA is missing, the TRBD1 call by TCRdb cannot be tested. Germline V CDR1 and CDR2: MNHEY, SVGAGI. The CDR3 runs 16 residues. The CDR3 reads CASSYARDRGNYGYTF.

The chain carries TRBV10-2 and TRBJ2-4; TCRdb's D call of TRBD2 is untestable without DNA. CDR1 is WSHSY, CDR2 SAAADI, per germline. This CDR3 spans 16 amino acids. This CDR3 is CASSESRETTKNIQYF.

The chain uses TRBV2 and TRBJ2-7; as DNA is missing, the TRBD1 call by TCRdb cannot be tested. The V gene's germline CDR1 is SNHLY and CDR2 FYNNEI. This CDR3 has 16 amino acids. CDR3 sequence: CASSEDLTGSSYEQYF.

The chain couples TRBV28 to TRBJ2-1; TCRdb lists TRBD2, though no DNA is available to test this call. This CDR3 spans 16 amino acids. In germline, CDR1 is MDHEN, CDR2 SYDVKM. The chain's CDR3 is CASSPTSGGRYNEQFF. The complete variable domain, with remaining parts taken from reference TRBV28 and TRBJ2-1, reads DVKVTQSSRYLVKRTGEKVFLECVQDMDHENMFWYRQDPGLGLRLIYFSYDVKMKEKGDIPEGYSVSREKKERFSLILESASTNQTSMYLCASSPTSGGRYNEQFFGPGTRLTVL.

The V call is TRBV6-2 or TRBV6-3, the J call TRBJ1-5. Germline CDR1 MNHEY, CDR2 SVGEGT. The CDR3 length is 14 residues. The CDR3 region is CASSYGGINQPQHF.

The rearrangement links TRBV2 to TRBJ2-7; the D call of TRBD1 rests on TCRdb alone, since no DNA is present to check it. CDR1 and CDR2 from the germline V gene are SNHLY and FYNNEI. The length of the CDR3 is 14 residues. The CDR3 sequence: CASSPPGSSYEQYF.

The chain uses TRBV5-4 and TRBJ2-2; TCRdb gives TRBD1 as the D gene, but with no DNA this cannot be confirmed. Germline V gene data show CDR1 as SGHNT and CDR2 as YYREEE (reference sequence). This CDR3 region has 16 residues. CDR3 amino acids: CASSADRGQGTGELFF.

The chain carries TRBV7-2 and TRBJ2-5. The V gene's germline CDR1 is SGHTA and CDR2 FQGNSA. CDR3 length: 13 residues. CDR3 region: CASSVARRETQYF.

This chain uses TRBV19 with TRBJ2-1; the TCRdb call, TRBD2, lacks DNA for checking. The CDR3 spans 15 residues. Germline CDR1 and CDR2: LNHDA and SQIVND (reference sequence). CDR3 sequence reads: CASSPGGPSHNEQFF.

The chain is built from TRBV5-1 and TRBJ2-3; TCRdb selects TRBD1, and the lack of DNA leaves this call unchecked. The CDR3 runs to 14 residues. Germline V CDR1 and CDR2: SGHRS, YFSETQ. CDR3 in amino acids: CASSPGTGVDTQYF. The full variable domain, rest sourced from reference TRBV5-1 and TRBJ2-3, is KAGVTQTPRYLIKTRGQQVTLSCSPISGHRSVSWYQQTPGQGLQFLFEYFSETQRNKGNFPGRFSGRQFSNSRSEMNVSTLELGDSALYLCASSPGTGVDTQYFGPGTRLTVL.

V and J are TRBV6-1 and TRBJ1-2; the D call from TCRdb, TRBD1, cannot be confirmed without DNA. In germline, CDR1 is MNHNS, CDR2 SASEGT. The CDR3 has 14 amino acids. CDR3 loop: CASFGGTGNYGYTF.

The chain is built from TRBV7-2 and TRBJ1-5; TCRdb's D call of TRBD1 is untestable without DNA. Germline V gene sequence: CDR1 SGHTA, CDR2 FQGNSA. The CDR3 spans 16 residues. The CDR3 spells CASSYTAGAGGQPQHF.

This sequence joins TRBV11-2 and TRBJ1-1. This CDR3 is built from 13 residues. Germline-derived CDR1 and CDR2 are SGHAT and FQNNGV. CDR3 sequence: CASSFLENTEAFF.

The chain joins TRBV7-2 to TRBJ2-7; TCRdb's D call of TRBD2 is untestable without DNA. Per the germline V gene, CDR1 is SGHTA and CDR2 is FQGNSA. The length of the CDR3 is 16 residues. The CDR3 protein is CASSLERAGGTYEQYF. The full variable domain, rest sourced from reference TRBV7-2 and TRBJ2-7, is GAGVSQSPSNKVTEKGKDVELRCDPISGHTALYWYRQSLGQGLEFLIYFQGNSAPDKSGLPSDRFSAERTGGSVSTLTIQRTQQEDSAVYLCASSLERAGGTYEQYFGPGTRLTVT.

The chain couples TRBV4-3 to TRBJ2-1; the D gene TCRdb calls, TRBD2, cannot be checked with no DNA. CDR1 is LGHNA, CDR2 YSLEER, per germline. The CDR3 runs to 16 residues. The CDR3 region is CASSRRLAGVDNEQFF.

This rearrangement joins TRBV6-5 to TRBJ2-7; TCRdb's D gene call, TRBD2, goes unchecked for lack of DNA. Germline CDR1 and CDR2: MNHEY and SVGAGI. The CDR3 is 15 amino acids. The CDR3 is CASSYGTSGGHEQYF.

This chain joins TRBV29-1 and TRBJ1-4; the TCRdb D gene call, TRBD1, has no DNA to confirm it. There are 15 residues in the CDR3. CDR1 is SQVTM, CDR2 ANQGSEA, per germline. The CDR3 protein is CSVSGTGVANEKLFF.

The J gene is TRBJ1-2, the V gene TRBV19; TCRdb's D call, TRBD1, is unchecked because there is no DNA. The V gene's germline CDR1 is LNHDA and CDR2 SQIVND (reference sequence). The CDR3 spans 16 residues. CDR3 amino acids: CASSLDARGLTYGYTF.